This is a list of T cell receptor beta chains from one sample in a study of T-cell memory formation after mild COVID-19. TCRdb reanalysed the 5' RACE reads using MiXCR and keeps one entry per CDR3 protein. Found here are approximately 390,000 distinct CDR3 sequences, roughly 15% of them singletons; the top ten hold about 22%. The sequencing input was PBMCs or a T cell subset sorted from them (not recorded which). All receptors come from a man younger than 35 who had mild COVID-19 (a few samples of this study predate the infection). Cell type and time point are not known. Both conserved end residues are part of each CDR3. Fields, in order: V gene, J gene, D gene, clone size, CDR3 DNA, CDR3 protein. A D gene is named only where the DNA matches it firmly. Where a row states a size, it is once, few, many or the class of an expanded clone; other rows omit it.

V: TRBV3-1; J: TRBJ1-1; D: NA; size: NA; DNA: TGTGCCAGCAGCCATGGACCAAACGGGGCTTTCTTT; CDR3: CASSHGPNGAFF
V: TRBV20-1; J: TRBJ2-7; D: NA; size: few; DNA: TGCAGTGCTAGGGGCCGCCGGGGGCCCTACGAGCAGTACTTC; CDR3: CSARGRRGPYEQYF
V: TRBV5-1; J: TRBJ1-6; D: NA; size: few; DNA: TGCGCCAGCAGCTTGGGGAGGAGGACATCCAATTCACCCCTCCACTTT; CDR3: CASSLGRRTSNSPLHF
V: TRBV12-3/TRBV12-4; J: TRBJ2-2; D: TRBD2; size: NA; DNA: TGTGCCAGCCGACGGGGGGTCGGCACCGGGGAGCTGTTTTTT; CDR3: CASRRGVGTGELFF
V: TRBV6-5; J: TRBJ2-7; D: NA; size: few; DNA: TGTGCCAGCAGTCCTTCGCCCACCTACGAGCAGTACTTC; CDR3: CASSPSPTYEQYF
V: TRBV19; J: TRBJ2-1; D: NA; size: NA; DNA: TGTGCCAGTAGTGCCACAGAGAATGAGCAGTTCTTC; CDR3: CASSATENEQFF
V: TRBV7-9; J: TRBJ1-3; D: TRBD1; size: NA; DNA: TGTGCCAGCAGCCTAGGGACAGTCTCTGGAAACACCATATATTTT; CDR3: CASSLGTVSGNTIYF
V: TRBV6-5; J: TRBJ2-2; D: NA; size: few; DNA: TGTGCCAGCAGGGTGACCGGCCTTAACACCGGGGAGCTGTTTTTT; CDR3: CASRVTGLNTGELFF
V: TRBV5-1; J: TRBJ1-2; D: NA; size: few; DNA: TGCGCCAGCAGCTTGGACCCGGCGGCCTCTAACTATGGCTACACCTTC; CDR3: CASSLDPAASNYGYTF
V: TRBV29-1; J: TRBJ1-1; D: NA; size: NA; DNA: TGCAGCGTTGACCCCAGTGGGAGTGAAGCTTTCTTT; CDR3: CSVDPSGSEAFF
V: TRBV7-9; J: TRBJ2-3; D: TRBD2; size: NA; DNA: TGTGCCAGCAGCCGCGGACTAGCGGGGGGGCTTGGAGATACGCAGTATTTT; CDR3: CASSRGLAGGLGDTQYF
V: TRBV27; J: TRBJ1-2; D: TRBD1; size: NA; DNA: TGTGCCAGGGAGGGACAGGACGGCTACACCTTC; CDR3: CAREGQDGYTF
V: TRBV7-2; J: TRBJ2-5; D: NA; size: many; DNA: TGTGCCAGCAGCTTAGTTACCCGGAAAGAGACCCAGTACTTC; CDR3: CASSLVTRKETQYF
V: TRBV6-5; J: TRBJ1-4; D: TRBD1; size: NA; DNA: TGTGCCAGCAGTTATTACCCCCGCGGGACAGCGAATGAAAAACTGTTTTTT; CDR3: CASSYYPRGTANEKLFF
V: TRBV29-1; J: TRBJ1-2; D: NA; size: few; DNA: TGCAGCGTTGCCAGGGCCCACGGCTACACCTTC; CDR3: CSVARAHGYTF
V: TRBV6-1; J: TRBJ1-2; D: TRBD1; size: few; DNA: TGTGCCAGCAGAACGACAGGGGTCGGCTACACCTTC; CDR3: CASRTTGVGYTF
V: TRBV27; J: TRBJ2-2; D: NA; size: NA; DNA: TGTGCCAGCGGATTTGCCGGGGAGCTGTTTTTT; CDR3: CASGFAGELFF
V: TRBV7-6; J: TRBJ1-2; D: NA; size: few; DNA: TGTGCCAGCAGCTTAGGGTACGGGGTACAAGGCTACACCTTC; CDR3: CASSLGYGVQGYTF
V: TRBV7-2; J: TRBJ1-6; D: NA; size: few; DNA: TGTGCCAGCAGTCTCGGTAGATTACCCCTCCACTTT; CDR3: CASSLGRLPLHF
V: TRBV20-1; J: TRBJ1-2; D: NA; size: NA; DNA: TGCAGTGCTAGAGATTCCCTGATGTATGGCTACACCTTC; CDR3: CSARDSLMYGYTF
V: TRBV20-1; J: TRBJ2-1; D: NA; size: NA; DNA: TGCAGTGCTAGAGATCGGGGTTGGCTGGTTGAGCAGTTCTTC; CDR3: CSARDRGWLVEQFF
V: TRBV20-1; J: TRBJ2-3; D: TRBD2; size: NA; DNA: TGCAGTGCCTCCTTGAGCGGGGGGGCCTCGAATACGCAGTATTTT; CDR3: CSASLSGGASNTQYF
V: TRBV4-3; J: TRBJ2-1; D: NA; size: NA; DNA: TGCGCCAGCGACCCCTTCAGGGGGGCCGATGAGCAGTTCTTC; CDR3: CASDPFRGADEQFF
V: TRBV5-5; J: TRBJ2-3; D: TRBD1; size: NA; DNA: TGTGCCAGCAGCCCTACCTCAGGACAGGTTCCAGATACGCAGTATTTT; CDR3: CASSPTSGQVPDTQYF
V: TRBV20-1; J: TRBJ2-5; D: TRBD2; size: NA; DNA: TGCAGTGCTAGAAACGCGGGGGGCGGGGAGACCCAGTACTTC; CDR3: CSARNAGGGETQYF
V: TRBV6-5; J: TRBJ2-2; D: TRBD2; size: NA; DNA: TGTGCCAGCAGTTACGGGGGGGGCACCGGGGAGCTGTTTTTT; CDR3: CASSYGGGTGELFF
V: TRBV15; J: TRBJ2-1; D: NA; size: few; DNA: TGTGCCACCAGCTCCCTGCGGGGCACCTACAATGAGCAGTTCTTC; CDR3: CATSSLRGTYNEQFF
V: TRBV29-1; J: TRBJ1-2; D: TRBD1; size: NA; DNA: TGCAGCATCCAAGGCCGGGACAGCGAGTATGGCTACACCTTC; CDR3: CSIQGRDSEYGYTF
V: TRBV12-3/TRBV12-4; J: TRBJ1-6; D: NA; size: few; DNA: TGTGCCAGCAGTTTAAATACGGATTCACCCCTCCACTTT; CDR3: CASSLNTDSPLHF
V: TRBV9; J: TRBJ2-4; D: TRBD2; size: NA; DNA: TGTGCCAGCAGCCCTCGCGAGCGGGGGGGCGGAAACATTCAGTACTTC; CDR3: CASSPRERGGGNIQYF
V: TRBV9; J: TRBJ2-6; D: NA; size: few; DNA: TGTGCCAGCAGCGTAGACGGGGGGCGAGGGGCCAACGTCCTGACTTTC; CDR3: CASSVDGGRGANVLTF
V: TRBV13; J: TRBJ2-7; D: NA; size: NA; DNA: TGTGCCAGCAGCACCCGGGAGATCTACGAGCAGTACTTC; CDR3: CASSTREIYEQYF
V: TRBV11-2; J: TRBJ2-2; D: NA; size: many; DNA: TGTGCCAGCAGCTTATTAGGGGGAGGGACCGGGGAGCTGTTTTTT; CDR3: CASSLLGGGTGELFF
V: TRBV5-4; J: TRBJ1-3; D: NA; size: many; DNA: TGTGCCAGCAGCTTGGCCCCTGCGGGAGGTGGAAGGAACACCATATATTTT; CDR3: CASSLAPAGGGRNTIYF
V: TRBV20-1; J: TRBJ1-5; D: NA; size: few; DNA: TGCAGTGCTAGAGGTGGGGGGAGCAATCAGCCCCAGCATTTT; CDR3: CSARGGGSNQPQHF